This record concerns one TCR beta chain sequence. Its antigen is undetermined. The sample belongs to a study of blood T cells in healthy people across ages. The wider study: Capture by template switching was about one barcoded beta molecule per two T cells.

Donors gave roughly 10 milliliters of peripheral blood apiece. Looked up from germline, CDR1 is LNHNV and CDR2 is YYDKDF (reference sequence). The CDR3 covers 16 residues. The V gene lost 3 bases and the J gene lost 0 bases, with 15 bases spanning the gap. Together with a sample-barcoded 5' primer, a J-beta primer mix was included in a second PCR lasting about 6 to 12 cycles. TCRdb ran MiXCR on the 5' RACE reads and lists one entry per CDR3 protein. The repertoire has about 680,000 distinct CDR3 sequences, approximately 49% of them found once; the top ten carry 30% to 35%. Notes on the study in general: Across samples, TCR beta diversity tracked strongly with naive T cell percentage.

What was sequenced was blood. The TCR was taken from a woman aged 55-69 years in good health. This chain links TRBV15 with TRBJ2-7; possible D gene TRBD2, 6 bases. In DNA, the CDR3 is TGTGCCACCAGCAGGGACTCCGGAGCGGGCTCCTACGAGCAGTACTTC. This gives the protein CATSRDSGAGSYEQYF.